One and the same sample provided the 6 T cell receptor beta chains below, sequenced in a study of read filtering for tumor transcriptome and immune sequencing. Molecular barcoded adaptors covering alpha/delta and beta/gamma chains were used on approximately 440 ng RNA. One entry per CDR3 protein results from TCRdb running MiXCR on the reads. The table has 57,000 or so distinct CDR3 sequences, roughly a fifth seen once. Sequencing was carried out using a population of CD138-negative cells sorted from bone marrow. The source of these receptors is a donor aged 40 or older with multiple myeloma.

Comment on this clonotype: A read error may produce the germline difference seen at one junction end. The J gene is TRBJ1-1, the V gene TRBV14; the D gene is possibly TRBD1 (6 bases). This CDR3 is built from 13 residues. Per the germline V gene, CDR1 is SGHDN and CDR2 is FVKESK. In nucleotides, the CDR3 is TGTGCCAGCAGTCGCACAGGGAACACTGAAGCTCTCTTT. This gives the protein CASSRTGNTEALF. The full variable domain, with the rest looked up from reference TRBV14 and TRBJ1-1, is EAGVTQFPSHSVIEKGQTVTLRCDPISGHDNLYWYRRVMGKEIKFLLHFVKESKQDESGMPNNRFLAERTGGTYSTLKVQPAELEDSGVYFCASSRTGNTEALFGQGTRLTVV.

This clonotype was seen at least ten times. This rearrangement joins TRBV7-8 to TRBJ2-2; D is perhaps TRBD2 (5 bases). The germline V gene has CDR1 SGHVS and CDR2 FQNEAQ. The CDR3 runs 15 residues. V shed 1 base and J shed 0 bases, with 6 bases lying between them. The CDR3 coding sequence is TGTGCCAGCAGCTTAGGGGGAGCGAACACCGGGGAGCTGTTTTTT. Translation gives CASSLGGANTGELFF.

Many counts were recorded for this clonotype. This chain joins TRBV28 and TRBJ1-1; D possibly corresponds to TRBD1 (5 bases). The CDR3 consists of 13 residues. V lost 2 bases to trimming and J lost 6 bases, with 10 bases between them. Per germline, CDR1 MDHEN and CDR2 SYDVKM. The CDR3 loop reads CASSLRGKPEAFF. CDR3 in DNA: TGTGCCAGCAGTTTACGGGGGAAGCCTGAAGCTTTCTTT.

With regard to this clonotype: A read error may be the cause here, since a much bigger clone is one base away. For the CDR3, the DNA is TGCAGTGCTGATCAAGGGGAAACTGAAGCTTTCTTT. It specifies CSADQGETEAFF. The J gene is TRBJ1-1, the V gene TRBV20-1, with D perhaps TRBD1 (5 bases). The CDR3 spans 12 residues. From germline, CDR1 is DFQATT and CDR2 SNEGSKA (reference sequence). Trimming shortened V by 5 bases and J by 5 bases, and 12 bases separated the two germline ends.

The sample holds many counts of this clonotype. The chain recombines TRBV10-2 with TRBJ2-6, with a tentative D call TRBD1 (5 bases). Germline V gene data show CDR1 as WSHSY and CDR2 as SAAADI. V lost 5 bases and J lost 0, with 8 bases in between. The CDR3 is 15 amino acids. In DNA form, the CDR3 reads TGCGCCAGCAGTTCCGACAGCTCTGGGGCCAACGTCCTGACTTTC. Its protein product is CASSSDSSGANVLTF.

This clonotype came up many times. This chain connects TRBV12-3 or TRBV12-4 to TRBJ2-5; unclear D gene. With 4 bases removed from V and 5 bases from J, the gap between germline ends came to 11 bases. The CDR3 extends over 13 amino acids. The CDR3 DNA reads TGTGCCAGCAGTTCAGGAGTTCCGGAGACCCAGTACTTC. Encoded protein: CASSSGVPETQYF.